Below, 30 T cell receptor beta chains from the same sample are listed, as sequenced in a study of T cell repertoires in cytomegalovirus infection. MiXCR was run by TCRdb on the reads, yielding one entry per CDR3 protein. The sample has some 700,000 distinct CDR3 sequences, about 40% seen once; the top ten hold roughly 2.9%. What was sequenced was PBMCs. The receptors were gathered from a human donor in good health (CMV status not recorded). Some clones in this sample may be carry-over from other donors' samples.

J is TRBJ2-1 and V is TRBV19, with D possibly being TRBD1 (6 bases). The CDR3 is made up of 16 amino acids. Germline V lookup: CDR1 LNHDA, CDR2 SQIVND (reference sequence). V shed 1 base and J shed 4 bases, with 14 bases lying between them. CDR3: CASSIVPPGAYNEQFF. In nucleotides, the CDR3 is TGTGCCAGTAGTATAGTCCCCCCAGGGGCGTACAATGAGCAGTTCTTC.

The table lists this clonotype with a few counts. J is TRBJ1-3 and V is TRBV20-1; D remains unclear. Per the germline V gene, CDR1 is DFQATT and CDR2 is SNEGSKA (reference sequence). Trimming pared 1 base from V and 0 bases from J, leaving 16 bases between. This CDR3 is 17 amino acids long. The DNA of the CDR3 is TGCAGTGCTAGAGCTGGGTCGAGGACTTTCTCTGGAAACACCATATATTTT. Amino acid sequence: CSARAGSRTFSGNTIYF.

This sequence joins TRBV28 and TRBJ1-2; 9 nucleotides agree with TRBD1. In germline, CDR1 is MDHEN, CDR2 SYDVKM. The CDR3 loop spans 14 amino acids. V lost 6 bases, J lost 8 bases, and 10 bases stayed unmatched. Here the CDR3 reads CASRKTGGAGGYTF. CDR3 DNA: TGTGCCAGCAGGAAAACAGGGGGCGCGGGGGGCTACACCTTC.

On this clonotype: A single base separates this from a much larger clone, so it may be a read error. The CDR3 loop reads CASIFLQRPQHF. Here the CDR3 DNA reads TGTGCCAGCATTTTTCTCCAGAGGCCCCAGCATTTT. V and J are TRBV28 and TRBJ1-5; D ambiguous. Germline V gene sequence: CDR1 MDHEN, CDR2 SYDVKM. The V gene lost 7 bases and the J gene lost 9 bases, with 13 bases spanning the gap. CDR3 length: 12 residues. Supplemented by reference TRBV28 and TRBJ1-5, the full variable domain reads DVKVTQSSRYLVKRTGEKVFLECVQDMDHENMFWYRQDPGLGLRLIYFSYDVKMKEKGDIPEGYSVSREKKERFSLILESASTNQTSMYLCASIFLQRPQHFGDGTRLSIL.

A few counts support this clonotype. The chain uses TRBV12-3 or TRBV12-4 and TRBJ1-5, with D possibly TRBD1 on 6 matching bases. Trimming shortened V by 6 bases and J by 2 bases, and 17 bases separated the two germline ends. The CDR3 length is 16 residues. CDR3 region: CASRPGGSVRNQPQHF. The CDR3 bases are TGTGCCAGCAGGCCCGGGGGCAGCGTTCGCAATCAGCCCCAGCATTTT.

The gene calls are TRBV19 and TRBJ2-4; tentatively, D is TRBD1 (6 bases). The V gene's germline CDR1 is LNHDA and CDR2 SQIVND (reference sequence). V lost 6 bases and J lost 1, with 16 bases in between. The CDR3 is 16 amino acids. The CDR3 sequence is CASSPPGTRAKNIQYF. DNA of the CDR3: TGTGCCAGTAGCCCCCCCGGGACAAGGGCCAAAAACATTCAGTACTTC.

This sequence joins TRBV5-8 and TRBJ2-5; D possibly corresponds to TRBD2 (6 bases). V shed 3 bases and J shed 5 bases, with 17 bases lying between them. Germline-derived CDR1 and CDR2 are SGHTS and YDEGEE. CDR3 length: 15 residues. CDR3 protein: CASSSYVGGGETQYF. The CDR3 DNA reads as TGTGCCAGCAGCTCCTATGTGGGAGGCGGGGAGACCCAGTACTTC.

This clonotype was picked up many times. The CDR3 DNA reads as TGTGCCAGCAGTCGCTCAGATAGCAATCAGCCCCAGCATTTT. The encoded protein is CASSRSDSNQPQHF. The rearrangement uses TRBV7-9 and TRBJ1-5; D is ambiguous. Germline CDR1 reads SEHNR; CDR2 reads FQNEAQ (reference sequence). V shed 6 bases and J shed 0 bases, with 9 bases lying between them. This CDR3 has 14 amino acids.

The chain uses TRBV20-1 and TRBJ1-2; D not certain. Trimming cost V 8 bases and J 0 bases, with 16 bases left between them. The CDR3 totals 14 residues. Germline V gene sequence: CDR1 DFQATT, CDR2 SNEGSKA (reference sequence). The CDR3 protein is CSPLADYPNYGYTF. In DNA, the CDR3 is TGCAGTCCCTTAGCGGATTACCCTAACTATGGCTACACCTTC.

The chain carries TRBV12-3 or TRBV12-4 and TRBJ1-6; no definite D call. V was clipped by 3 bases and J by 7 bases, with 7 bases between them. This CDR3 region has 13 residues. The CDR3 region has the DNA TGTGCCAGCAGTTTTAACGCAAATTCACCCCTCCACTTT. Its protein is CASSFNANSPLHF.

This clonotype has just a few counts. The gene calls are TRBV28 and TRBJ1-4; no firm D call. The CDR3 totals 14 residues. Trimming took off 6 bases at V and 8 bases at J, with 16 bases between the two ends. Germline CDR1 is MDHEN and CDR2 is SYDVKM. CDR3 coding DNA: TGTGCCAGCAGCCGGCCTATCAGCGGGGAAAAACTGTTTTTT. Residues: CASSRPISGEKLFF.

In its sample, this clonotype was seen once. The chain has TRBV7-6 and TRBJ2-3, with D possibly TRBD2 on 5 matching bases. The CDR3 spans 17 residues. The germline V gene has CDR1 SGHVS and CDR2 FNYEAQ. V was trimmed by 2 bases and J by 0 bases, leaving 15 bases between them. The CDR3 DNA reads TGTGCCAGCAGCTTAAGGCCCCTATCGGGGAGCACAGATACGCAGTATTTT. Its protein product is CASSLRPLSGSTDTQYF.

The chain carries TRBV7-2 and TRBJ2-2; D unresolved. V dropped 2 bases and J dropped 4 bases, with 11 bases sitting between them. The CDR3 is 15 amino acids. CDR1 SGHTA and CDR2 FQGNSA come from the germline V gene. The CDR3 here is CASSLFWGGTGELFF. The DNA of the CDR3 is TGTGCCAGCAGCTTATTCTGGGGTGGCACCGGGGAGCTGTTTTTT.

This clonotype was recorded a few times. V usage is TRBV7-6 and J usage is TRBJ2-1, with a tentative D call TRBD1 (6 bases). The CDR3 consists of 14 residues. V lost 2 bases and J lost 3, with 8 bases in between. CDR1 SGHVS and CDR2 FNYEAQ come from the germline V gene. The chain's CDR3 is CASSLSQGYNEQFF. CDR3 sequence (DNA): TGTGCCAGCAGCTTATCACAGGGCTACAATGAGCAGTTCTTC.

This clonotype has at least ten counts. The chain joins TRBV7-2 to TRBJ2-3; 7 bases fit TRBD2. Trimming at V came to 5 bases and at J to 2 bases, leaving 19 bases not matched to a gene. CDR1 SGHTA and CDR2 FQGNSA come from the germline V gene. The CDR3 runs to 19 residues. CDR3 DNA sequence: TGTGCCAGCAGCCCCACCTCGAGGAGTGGCGGGAGCCACACAGATACGCAGTATTTT. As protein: CASSPTSRSGGSHTDTQYF.

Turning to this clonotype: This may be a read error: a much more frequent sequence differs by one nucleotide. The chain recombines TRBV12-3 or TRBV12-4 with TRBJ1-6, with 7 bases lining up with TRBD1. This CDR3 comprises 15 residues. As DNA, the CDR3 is TGTGACAGCAGGCGCCCGGGACAGATTAATTCACCCCTCCACTTT. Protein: CDSRRPGQINSPLHF.

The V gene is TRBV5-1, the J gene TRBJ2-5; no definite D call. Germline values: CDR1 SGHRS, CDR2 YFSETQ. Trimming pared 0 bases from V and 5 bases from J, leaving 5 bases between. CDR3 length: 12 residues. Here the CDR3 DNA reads TGCGCCAGCAGCTTGGAATGGGAGACCCAGTACTTC. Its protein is CASSLEWETQYF. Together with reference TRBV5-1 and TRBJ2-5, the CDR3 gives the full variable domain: KAGVTQTPRYLIKTRGQQVTLSCSPISGHRSVSWYQQTPGQGLQFLFEYFSETQRNKGNFPGRFSGRQFSNSRSEMNVSTLELGDSALYLCASSLEWETQYFGPGTRLLVL.

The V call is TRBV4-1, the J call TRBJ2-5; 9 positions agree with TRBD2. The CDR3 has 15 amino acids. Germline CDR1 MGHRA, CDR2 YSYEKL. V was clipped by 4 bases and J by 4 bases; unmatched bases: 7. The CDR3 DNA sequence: TGCGCCAGCAGCCCTGTAGCGGGGGCGTTAGAGACCCAGTACTTC. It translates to CASSPVAGALETQYF.

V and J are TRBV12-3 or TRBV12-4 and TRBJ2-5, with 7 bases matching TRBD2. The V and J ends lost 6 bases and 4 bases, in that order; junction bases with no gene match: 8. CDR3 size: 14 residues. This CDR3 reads CASSLRGVGETQYF. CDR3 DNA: TGTGCCAGCAGCCTACGGGGGGTGGGAGAGACCCAGTACTTC.

DNA for the CDR3: TGTGCCAGCAAGCCCCGTGGGTTCTCAGAAAAACTGTTTTTT. This sequence encodes CASKPRGFSEKLFF. This chain links TRBV6-5 with TRBJ1-4; D unclear. The V gene's germline CDR1 is MNHEY and CDR2 SVGAGI. This CDR3 is 14 amino acids long. V lost 7 bases to trimming and J lost 8 bases, with 17 bases between them.

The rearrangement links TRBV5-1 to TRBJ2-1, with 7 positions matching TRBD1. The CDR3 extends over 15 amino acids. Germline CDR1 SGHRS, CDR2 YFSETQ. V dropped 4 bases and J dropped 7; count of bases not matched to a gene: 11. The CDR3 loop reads CASSVAGTAVNEQFF. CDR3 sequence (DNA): TGCGCCAGCAGCGTAGCCGGGACAGCCGTGAATGAGCAGTTCTTC.

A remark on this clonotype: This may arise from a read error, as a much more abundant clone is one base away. This CDR3 reads CSSSSSGLGTDTQYF. CDR3 bases: TGTTCCAGCAGCTCATCCGGGCTCGGGACAGATACGCAGTATTTT. The chain links TRBV7-8 to TRBJ2-3; D remains ambiguous. CDR1 and CDR2 (germline): SGHVS, FQNEAQ. This CDR3 has 15 amino acids.

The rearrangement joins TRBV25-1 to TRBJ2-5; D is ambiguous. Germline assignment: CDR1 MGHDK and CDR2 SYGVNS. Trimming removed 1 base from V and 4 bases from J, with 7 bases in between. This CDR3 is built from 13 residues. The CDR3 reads CASSELTRETQYF. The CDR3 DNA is TGTGCCAGCAGTGAATTGACGAGAGAGACCCAGTACTTC.

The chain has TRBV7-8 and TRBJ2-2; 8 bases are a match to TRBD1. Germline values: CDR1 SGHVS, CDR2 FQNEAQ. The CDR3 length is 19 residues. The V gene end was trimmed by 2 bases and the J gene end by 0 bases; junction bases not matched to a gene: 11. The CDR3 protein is CASSLYRRGPFANTGELFF. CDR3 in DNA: TGTGCCAGCAGCTTATATCGCAGGGGGCCGTTCGCGAACACCGGGGAGCTGTTTTTT.

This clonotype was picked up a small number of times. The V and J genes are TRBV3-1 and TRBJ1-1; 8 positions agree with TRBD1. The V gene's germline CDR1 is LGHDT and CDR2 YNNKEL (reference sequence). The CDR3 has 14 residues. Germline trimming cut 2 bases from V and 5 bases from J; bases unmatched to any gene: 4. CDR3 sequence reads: CASSQQGALTEAFF. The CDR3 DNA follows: TGTGCCAGCAGCCAACAGGGGGCTCTGACTGAAGCTTTCTTT.

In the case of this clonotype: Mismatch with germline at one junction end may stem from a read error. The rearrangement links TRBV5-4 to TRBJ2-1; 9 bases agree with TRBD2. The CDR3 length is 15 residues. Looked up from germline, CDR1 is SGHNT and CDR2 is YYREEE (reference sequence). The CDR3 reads CDSSSQTSGYNEQFF. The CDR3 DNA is TGTGACAGCAGCTCCCAGACTAGCGGATACAATGAGCAGTTCTTC.

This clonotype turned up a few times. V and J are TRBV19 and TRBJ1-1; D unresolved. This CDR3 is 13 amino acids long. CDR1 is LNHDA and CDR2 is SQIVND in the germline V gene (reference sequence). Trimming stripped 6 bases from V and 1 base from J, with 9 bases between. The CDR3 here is CASRTPANTEAFF. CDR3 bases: TGTGCCAGTAGGACCCCAGCGAACACTGAAGCTTTCTTT.

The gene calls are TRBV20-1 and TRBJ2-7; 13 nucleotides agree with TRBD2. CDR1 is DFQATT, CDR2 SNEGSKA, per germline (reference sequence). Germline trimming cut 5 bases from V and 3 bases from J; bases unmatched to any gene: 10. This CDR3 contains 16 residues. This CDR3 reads CSAPAPTSGGIYEQYF. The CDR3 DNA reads TGCAGTGCTCCAGCCCCGACTAGCGGGGGGATCTACGAGCAGTACTTC.

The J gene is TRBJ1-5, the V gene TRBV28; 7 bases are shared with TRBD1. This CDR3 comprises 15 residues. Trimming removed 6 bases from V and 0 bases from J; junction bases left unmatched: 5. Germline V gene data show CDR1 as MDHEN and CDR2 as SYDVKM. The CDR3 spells CASSRRGLSNQPQHF. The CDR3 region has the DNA TGTGCCAGCAGCCGAAGGGGGCTTAGCAATCAGCCCCAGCATTTT.

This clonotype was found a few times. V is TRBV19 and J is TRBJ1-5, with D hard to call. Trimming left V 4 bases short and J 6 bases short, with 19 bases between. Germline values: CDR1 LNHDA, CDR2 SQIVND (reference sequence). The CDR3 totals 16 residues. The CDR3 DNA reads TGTGCCAGTAGTACCTCGGGCCTGGGGTATGGTCAGCCCCAGCATTTT. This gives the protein CASSTSGLGYGQPQHF.